This T cell receptor (beta chain) was documented in a study of blood T cell repertoires in COVID-19. Repertoires were generated with immunoSEQ multiplex PCR, while TCRdb's copy carries only in-frame clones and drops some. Among about 410,000 clones listed, roughly 91% were seen once. V was clipped by 6 bases and J by 4 bases; unmatched bases: 6. The CDR3 is 15 amino acids. Germline values: CDR1 MRHNA, CDR2 SNTAGT. The clonotype originates from a man aged 18 to 35 who had recovered from COVID-19. Sequences were obtained from PBMCs or T cells enriched from blood (not recorded which). The gene calls are TRBV6-4 and TRBJ2-1, with TRBD2 matching 10 bases. In nucleotides, the CDR3 is TGTGCCAGCAGCCCACTAGCGGGAACTTACAATGAGCAGTTCTTC. Translated, it gives CASSPLAGTYNEQFF.